This T cell receptor beta chain was retrieved from a study of CD8 T cells in ankylosing spondylitis. Study-wide points: CD8+ by phenotype, disease-linked clones were relatively rare in peripheral blood. What seemed typical of ankylosing spondylitis blood was a TCR beta motif built from about 8 highly homologous variants. Reportedly, disease-linked clones are significantly enriched in ankylosing spondylitis patients' matched synovial fluid.

Comments on this clonotype: What it binds is not known.

The CDR3 covers 16 residues. Germline values: CDR1 SGHKS, CDR2 YYEKEE (reference sequence). Germline trimming cut 0 bases from V and 1 base from J; bases unmatched to any gene: 5. Generation of TCR beta libraries employed quantitative 5'-RACE incorporating molecular barcodes. TCRdb processed the 5' RACE reads anew with MiXCR; each CDR3 protein has one entry. The repertoire holds about 450,000 distinct CDR3 sequences, about 25% seen once, with roughly 1% in the top ten. The sample was blood, either unsorted or a sorted T cell fraction (not recorded which). V is TRBV5-5 and J is TRBJ2-5, with 8 nucleotides matching TRBD1. This receptor was identified in a male donor with ankylosing spondylitis. CDR3: CASSLVGTGIQETQYF. For the CDR3, the DNA is TGTGCCAGCAGCTTGGTGGGGACAGGTATCCAAGAGACCCAGTACTTC.